Listed below are T cell receptor beta chains from one sample, sequenced in a study of T cell responses to AZD1222 COVID-19 vaccine. Clones were sequenced by immunoSEQ multiplex PCR, and TCRdb holds only the in-frame ones, with some missing. The sample holds 60,000 to 75,000 clones, roughly 88% seen once. Sequencing was performed on peripheral blood, taken on day 0 of AZD1222 vaccination. Every receptor here comes from an adult in good health. Each CDR3 is given with its conserved first and last residue. The D gene is left open where the match is weak. A clone size is listed for some rows: how often the clone was seen (once, few, many), or a class if it is expanded.

cdr3_aa | cdr3_nt | j_call | v_call | d_call | clone_size
CASSRWTGEDEQYF | TGCGCCAGCAGCCGCTGGACAGGGGAAGACGAGCAGTACTTC | TRBJ2-7 | TRBV4-1 | TRBD1 | NA
CASSRLSYEQYF | TGTGCCAGCAGCCGGCTCTCCTACGAGCAGTACTTC | TRBJ2-7 | TRBV3-1/TRBV3-2 | NA | few
CASSVGGSSYNEQFF | TGTGCCAGCAGTGTAGGGGGGAGCTCCTACAATGAGCAGTTCTTC | TRBJ2-1 | TRBV7-3 | NA | NA
CASSDTQNSGNTIYF | TGTGCCAGCTCTGACACGCAGAACTCTGGAAACACCATATATTTT | TRBJ1-3 | TRBV18 | NA | NA
CASSPRHPATNEKLFF | TGTGCCAGCTCACCCCGACACCCTGCAACTAATGAAAAACTGTTTTTT | TRBJ1-4 | TRBV18 | NA | NA
CASSLEKSPQYF | TGTGCCAGCAGCTTAGAAAAGTCGCCGCAGTATTTT | TRBJ2-3 | TRBV11-2 | NA | NA
CASSLTDSNYMGGELFF | TGCGCCAGCAGCTTGACCGATTCGAACTATATGGGCGGGGAGCTGTTTTTT | TRBJ2-2 | TRBV5-1 | NA | NA
CAISLGTERLTGQFF | TGTGCCATCAGTCTCGGGACGGAGAGATTGACGGGGCAGTTCTTC | TRBJ2-1 | TRBV10-3 | NA | NA
CASSSRPGPTAYGYTF | TGTGCCAGCAGTTCCCGCCCGGGGCCGACCGCCTATGGCTACACCTTC | TRBJ1-2 | TRBV27 | NA | NA
CASSPVGRPSGNTIYF | TGTGCCAGTAGCCCGGTCGGGAGGCCCTCTGGAAACACCATATATTTT | TRBJ1-3 | TRBV19 | NA | NA
CASSLAGNGYTF | TGTGCCAGCAGCTTAGCGGGGAACGGCTACACCTTC | TRBJ1-2 | TRBV7-2 | NA | NA
CASSSQEHRQDGYTF | TGTGCCAGCAGCTCCCAGGAACACAGGCAAGATGGCTACACCTTC | TRBJ1-2 | TRBV7-7 | NA | NA
CASSLVWDEQYF | TGTGCCAGCAGTTTAGTTTGGGACGAGCAGTACTTC | TRBJ2-7 | TRBV12-3/TRBV12-4 | NA | NA
CASSLGRGTEAFF | TGTGCCAGCAGTTTAGGCAGGGGCACTGAAGCTTTCTTT | TRBJ1-1 | TRBV27 | NA | NA
CASSLGGGHQETQYF | TGTGCCAGCAGCTTAGGAGGGGGCCACCAAGAGACCCAGTACTTC | TRBJ2-5 | TRBV7-9 | TRBD1 | NA
CASSLVPGLNNSPLHF | TGCGCCAGCAGCTTGGTACCGGGTTTGAATAATTCACCCCTCCACTTT | TRBJ1-6 | TRBV5-1 | NA | NA
CSAIDTNYGYTF | TGCAGTGCTATTGACACGAACTATGGCTACACCTTC | TRBJ1-2 | TRBV20-1 | NA | NA
CASSFDRVSNTGELFF | TGTGCCAGCAGCTTCGACCGGGTCTCGAACACCGGGGAGCTGTTTTTT | TRBJ2-2 | TRBV13 | NA | NA
CASSVQGVYGYTF | TGTGCCAGCAGCGTTCAGGGGGTCTATGGCTACACCTTC | TRBJ1-2 | TRBV9 | TRBD1 | NA
CASRYGQGYEQYF | TGTGCCAGCAGATACGGACAGGGCTACGAGCAGTACTTC | TRBJ2-7 | TRBV6-2/TRBV6-3 | TRBD1 | NA
CASSSWGIVNYGYTF | TGTGCCAGCAGCTCCTGGGGGATTGTGAACTATGGCTACACCTTC | TRBJ1-2 | TRBV7-9 | NA | NA
CASTERTRSYF | TGTGCCAGCACCGAGCGGACCAGGAGTTACTTC | TRBJ2-7 | TRBV28 | NA | few
CASSFRQTGNTEAFF | TGTGCCAGCAGCTTTCGACAAACTGGGAACACTGAAGCTTTCTTT | TRBJ1-1 | TRBV5-4 | NA | NA
CASSYSVHRGYGYTF | TGTGCCAGCAGTTACTCGGTTCACAGGGGCTATGGCTACACCTTC | TRBJ1-2 | TRBV6-5 | TRBD1 | NA
CASSSGTGVSTEAFF | TGTGCCAGCTCATCTGGGACAGGGGTGAGCACTGAAGCTTTCTTT | TRBJ1-1 | TRBV18 | TRBD1 | NA
CASSWDFYSNQPQHF | TGTGCCAGCAGCTGGGACTTTTATAGCAATCAGCCCCAGCATTTT | TRBJ1-5 | TRBV7-2 | NA | NA
CASSYNRKDTQYF | TGTGCCAGCAGTTACAACCGGAAAGATACGCAGTATTTT | TRBJ2-3 | TRBV6-5 | NA | NA
CASSSFTGISTDTQYF | TGTGCCAGCAGCTCCTTCACAGGGATTAGCACAGATACGCAGTATTTT | TRBJ2-3 | TRBV5-8 | NA | NA
CASSLYGRGNEQFF | TGCGCCAGCAGCTTGTACGGGAGGGGCAATGAGCAGTTCTTC | TRBJ2-1 | TRBV5-1 | TRBD2 | NA
CASSDSSFGNSPLHF | TGTGCCAGCAGTGACTCCTCATTTGGGAATTCACCCCTCCACTTT | TRBJ1-6 | TRBV6-4 | NA | NA